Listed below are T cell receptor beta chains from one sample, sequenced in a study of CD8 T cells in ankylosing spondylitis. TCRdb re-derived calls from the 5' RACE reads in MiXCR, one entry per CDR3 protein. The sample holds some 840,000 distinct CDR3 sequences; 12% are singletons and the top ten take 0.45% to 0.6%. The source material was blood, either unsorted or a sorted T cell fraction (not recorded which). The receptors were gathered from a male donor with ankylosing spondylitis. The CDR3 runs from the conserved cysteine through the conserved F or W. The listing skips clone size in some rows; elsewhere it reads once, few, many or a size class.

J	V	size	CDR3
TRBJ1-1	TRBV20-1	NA	CSAEWGAWGTEAFF
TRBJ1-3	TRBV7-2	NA	CASSSTLLDTIYF
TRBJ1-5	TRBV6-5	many	CASSYSMGGGQPQHF
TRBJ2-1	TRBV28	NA	CASSSSNEQFF
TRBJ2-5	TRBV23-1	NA	CASSRQEETQYF
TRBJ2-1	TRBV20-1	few	CSGRRDTYNEQFF
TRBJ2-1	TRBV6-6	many	CASCGSGDNEQFF
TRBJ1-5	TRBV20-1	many	CSARGGGGTQPQHF
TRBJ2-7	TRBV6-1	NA	CASNLLAGGREQYF
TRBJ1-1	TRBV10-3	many	CAISESVTGLTEAFF
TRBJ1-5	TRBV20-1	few	CSASQINQPQHF
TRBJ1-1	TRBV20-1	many	CSATTANTEAFF
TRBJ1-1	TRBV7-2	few	CASNGGGPNPYTEAFF
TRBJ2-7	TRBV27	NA	CASSLRGTPTYEQYF
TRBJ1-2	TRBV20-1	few	CSAGFLYGYTF
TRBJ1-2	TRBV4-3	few	CASSQQRYYGYTF
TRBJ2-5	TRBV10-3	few	CAISLSGDQETQYF
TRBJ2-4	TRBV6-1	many	CASSLSGGSDIQYF
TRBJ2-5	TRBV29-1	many	CSVDLPPIPRETQYF
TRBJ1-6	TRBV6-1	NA	CASRGDSFAPLHF
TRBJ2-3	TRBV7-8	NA	CASSLRLRDEDTQYF
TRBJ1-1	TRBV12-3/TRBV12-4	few	CASISRDREPEAFF
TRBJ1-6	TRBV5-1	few	CASREGPGQGYSPLHF
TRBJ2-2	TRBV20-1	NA	CSPGQGDTGELFF
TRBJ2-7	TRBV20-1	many	CSARSGTASYEQYF
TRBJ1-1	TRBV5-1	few	CASSFLPLTGGSSYSTEAFF
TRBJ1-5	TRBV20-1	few	CSAWRDSNQPQHF
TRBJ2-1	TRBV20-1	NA	CSARAGGPFTKQFF
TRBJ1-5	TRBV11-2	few	CASSLDWSNQPQHF
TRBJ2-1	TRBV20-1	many	CSARDSSDYNEQFF
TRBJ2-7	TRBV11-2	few	CASSSTSGNSYEQYF
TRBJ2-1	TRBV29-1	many	CSVFDRGKNEQFF
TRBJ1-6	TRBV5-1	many	CASSLAQNSPLHF
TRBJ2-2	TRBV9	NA	CASSSSSGTGELFF
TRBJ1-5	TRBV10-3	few	CAISADRGPGNQPQHF
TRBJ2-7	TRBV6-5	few	CASSYDPAGDREQYF
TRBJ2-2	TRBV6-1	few	CASSPRGYTGELFF